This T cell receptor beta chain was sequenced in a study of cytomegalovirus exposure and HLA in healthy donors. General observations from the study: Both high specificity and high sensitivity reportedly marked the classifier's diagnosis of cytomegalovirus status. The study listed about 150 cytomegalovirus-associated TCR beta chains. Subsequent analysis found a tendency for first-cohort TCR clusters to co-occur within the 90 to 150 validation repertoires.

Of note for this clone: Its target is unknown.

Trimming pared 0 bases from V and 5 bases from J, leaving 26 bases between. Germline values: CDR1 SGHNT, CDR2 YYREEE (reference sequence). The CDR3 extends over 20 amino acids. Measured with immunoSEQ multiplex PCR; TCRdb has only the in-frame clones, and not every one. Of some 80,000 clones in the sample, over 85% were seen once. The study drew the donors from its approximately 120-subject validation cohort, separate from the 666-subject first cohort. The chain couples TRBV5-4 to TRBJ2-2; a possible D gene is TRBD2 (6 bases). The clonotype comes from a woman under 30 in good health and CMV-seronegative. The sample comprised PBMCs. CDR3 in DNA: TGTGCCAGCAGCTTGGGGGGTCGGGGGTTGGTCGCACACGGGACCGGGGAGCTGTTTTTT. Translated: CASSLGGRGLVAHGTGELFF.